Listed below are T cell receptor beta chains from one sample, sequenced in a study of blood T cell repertoires in COVID-19. Method: immunoSEQ multiplex PCR; TCRdb's copy keeps in-frame clones and lacks some. The sample carries some 260,000 clones, approximately 85% recorded once. The material sequenced was peripheral blood. The receptor set was obtained from a young woman with acute or convalescent COVID-19. Each CDR3 is given with its conserved first and last residue. Rows give clone size only sometimes, using once, few, many, or a class for an expanded clone.

v_call	j_call	clone_size	cdr3_aa
TRBV19	TRBJ2-7	.	CASSIQTGIPYEQYF
TRBV7-2	TRBJ1-1	.	CASSPAGGRTEAFF
TRBV3-1/TRBV3-2	TRBJ2-3	once	CASSLGLAGGPEYF
TRBV4-2	TRBJ2-7	.	CASSQEGLAETYEQYF
TRBV19	TRBJ2-7	.	CASKIRDREDYEQYF
TRBV5-5	TRBJ2-7	.	CASSLEGSYEQYF
TRBV6-5	TRBJ2-2	once	CASGKGHQTSGELFF
TRBV6-5	TRBJ1-2	.	CASTRQFTYGYTF
TRBV6-5	TRBJ1-1	.	CASSYSNGEAFF
TRBV19	TRBJ1-5	.	CASQDSNQPQHF
TRBV12-3/TRBV12-4	TRBJ2-2	.	CASSFFRGGELFF
TRBV7-2	TRBJ2-7	.	CASSRDGRGQYF
TRBV27	TRBJ1-3	.	CASSLLPGQGNTIYF
TRBV29-1	TRBJ1-2	.	CSAKPPGQLYGYTF
TRBV6-2/TRBV6-3	TRBJ2-3	.	CASSSLGLAASDTQYF
TRBV7-2	TRBJ2-1	.	CASSLVGEAGNEQFF
TRBV10-3	TRBJ1-6	.	CAIKGTGDNSPLHF
TRBV4-2	TRBJ2-7	.	CASSLSGQSYEQYF
TRBV24-1	TRBJ2-7	once	CATSDSTDRIGEQYF
TRBV2	TRBJ1-5	.	CASSAAGGRNQPQHF
TRBV10-3	TRBJ2-1	.	CAISEGQGGNEQFF
TRBV7-2	TRBJ1-2	.	CASSKRDRGGGYTF
TRBV5-1	TRBJ2-2	once	CASSLETTGAGELFF
TRBV5-3	TRBJ1-5	once	CARSLGSTRDRGNQPQHF
TRBV9	TRBJ2-5	.	CASSVDTQETQYF
TRBV2	TRBJ2-7	few	CATNRDRQYEQYF
TRBV5-1	TRBJ2-6	.	CASSLLTPSGANVLTF
TRBV3-1/TRBV3-2	TRBJ2-2	.	CASSQTGRGAGELFF
TRBV3-1/TRBV3-2	TRBJ2-7	.	CASSQEEGEKYEQYF
TRBV5-6	TRBJ1-5	.	CASSVRDSNQPQHF
TRBV5-6	TRBJ2-1	few	CASRAGTVSYNEQFF
TRBV30	TRBJ1-1	.	CAWSVAGPAFF
TRBV5-6	TRBJ2-1	.	CASSQPRGRDEQFF
TRBV27	TRBJ1-3	.	CASSLNRVSGNTIYF
TRBV27	TRBJ2-1	.	CASRPHPGKTLNEQFF
TRBV19	TRBJ2-1	.	CASSINLVARGAVSSYNEQFF
TRBV7-9	TRBJ2-7	.	CASSFPGQGGYEQYF
TRBV7-6	TRBJ2-3	.	CASSFRLTDTQYF
TRBV6-5	TRBJ1-2	few	CASRPGSNYGYTF
TRBV7-2	TRBJ1-6	.	CASSFRQGDNSPLHF